This record concerns one T cell receptor beta chain sequence. The data belong to a study of blood T cells in healthy people across ages. With a J-beta primer mix and a sample-barcoded 5' primer, a second PCR ran about 7 to 12 cycles. One entry per CDR3 protein, called by TCRdb with MiXCR from the 5' RACE reads. The sample consists of 1.5 million to 2 million distinct CDR3 sequences, about 39% of them appearing once. The CDR3 consists of 16 residues. The V and J ends lost 3 bases and 7 bases, in that order; junction bases with no gene match: 11. Germline V CDR1 and CDR2: MNHEY, SMNVEV (reference sequence).

This receptor was identified in a human donor in good health. J is TRBJ2-1 and V is TRBV27; 8 bases align to TRBD1. Sequencing was done on a sample of blood. The CDR3 DNA sequence: TGTGCCAGCAGTTTGGGACAGGTTCCTATGTTGAATGAGCAGTTCTTC. Translation: CASSLGQVPMLNEQFF.